This T cell receptor (beta chain) was sequenced for a study of a mutant IDH1 vaccine in newly diagnosed glioma. Background on the study: The patients were given eight vaccinations, one each in weeks 1, 3, 5, 7, 11, 15, 19 and 23.

The CDR3 totals 14 residues. V dropped 1 base and J dropped 0 bases, with 7 bases sitting between them. From germline, CDR1 is SGHNT and CDR2 YYREEE (reference sequence). The sample's time point: week 23, last vaccination. Doses comprised 300 ug of mutant IDH1 20-mer peptide each, plus topical imiquimod. About this clone itself: The antigen is not known.

Repertoires were generated with immunoSEQ multiplex PCR, while TCRdb's copy carries only in-frame clones and drops some. The sample holds 70,000 to 90,000 clones, 85% seen once. The material was PBMCs, obtained from a glioma patient whose treatment included an IDH1 peptide vaccine. This TCR derives from a young man with glioma. Some clones in this sample may be carry-over from other donors' samples. The genes are TRBV5-4 and TRBJ1-2, with a possible D match to TRBD1 (5 bases). In nucleotides, the CDR3 is TGTGCCAGCAGCTTGACAGGTTCTAACTATGGCTACACCTTC. Translated: CASSLTGSNYGYTF.